This T cell receptor (beta chain) emerged from a study of T cells in Graves' hyperthyroidism and ophthalmopathy. Points from the study as a whole: A model using 13 V-J features told ophthalmopathy apart from stable hyperthyroidism.

J lost 0 bases, V lost 4 bases, and 7 bases had no gene match. The CDR3 extends over 15 amino acids. Germline V lookup: CDR1 SGHRS, CDR2 YFSETQ. RNA transcripts served as the template for amplifying TCR beta CDR3 regions. First-round RT-PCR with HTBI primers amplified the TCR CDR3 region. TCRdb reprocessed the multiplex PCR reads with MiXCR, giving one entry per CDR3 protein. The table records some 510,000 distinct CDR3 sequences, around 20% of them present only once. A word on this clonotype: Its antigen is still unknown.

Diagnosis of hyperthyroidism was new in patients aged 18 to 65, and its duration was under 2 months. The receptor's source is a man younger than 35 with Graves' hyperthyroidism. The sample was blood. This chain links TRBV5-1 with TRBJ2-7; 7 bases line up with TRBD1. CDR3: CASSPGWDSSYEQYF. CDR3 nucleotide sequence: TGCGCCAGCAGCCCCGGTTGGGACAGCTCCTACGAGCAGTACTTC. The full variable domain, in which reference TRBV5-1 and TRBJ2-7 provide the parts outside the CDR3, is KAGVTQTPRYLIKTRGQQVTLSCSPISGHRSVSWYQQTPGQGLQFLFEYFSETQRNKGNFPGRFSGRQFSNSRSEMNVSTLELGDSALYLCASSPGWDSSYEQYFGPGTRLTVT.